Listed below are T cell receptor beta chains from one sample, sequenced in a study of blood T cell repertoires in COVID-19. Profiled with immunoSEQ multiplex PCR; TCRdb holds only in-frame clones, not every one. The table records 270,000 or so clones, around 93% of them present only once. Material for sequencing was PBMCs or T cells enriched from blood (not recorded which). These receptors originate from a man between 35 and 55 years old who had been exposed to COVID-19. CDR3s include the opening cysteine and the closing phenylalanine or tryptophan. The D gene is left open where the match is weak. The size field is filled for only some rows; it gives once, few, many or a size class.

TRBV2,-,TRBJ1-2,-,TGTGCCAGCAGTGTCGAGGGGGTACCCTATGGCTACACCTTC,CASSVEGVPYGYTF
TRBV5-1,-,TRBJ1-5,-,TGCGCCAGCAGCTTGGGAGGGTCGGATCAGCCCCAGCATTTT,CASSLGGSDQPQHF
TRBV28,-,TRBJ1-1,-,TGTGCCAGCAGTTCTGACAGTGGGAACACTGAAGCTTTCTTT,CASSSDSGNTEAFF
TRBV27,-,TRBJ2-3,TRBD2,TGTGCCAGCAGTTTGTGGACTAGCGGCACAGATACGCAGTATTTT,CASSLWTSGTDTQYF
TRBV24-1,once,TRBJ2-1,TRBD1,TGTGCCACCAGTGATCCAGGGGGAAATGAGCAGTTCTTC,CATSDPGGNEQFF
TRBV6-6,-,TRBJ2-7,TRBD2,TGTGCCAGCAGCTCCGGGACAGGGGGCAGGGGACTAGCGGGAGTTAACTACGAGCAGTACTTC,CASSSGTGGRGLAGVNYEQYF
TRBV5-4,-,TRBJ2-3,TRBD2,TGTGCCAGCAGCCCAGGGCTAGCGGGGAGCACAGATACGCAGTATTTT,CASSPGLAGSTDTQYF
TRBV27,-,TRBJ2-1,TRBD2,TGTGCCAGCAGTGCCAACCCGGGACTAGCGGGAGGGTCCACCTACAATGAGCAGTTCTTC,CASSANPGLAGGSTYNEQFF
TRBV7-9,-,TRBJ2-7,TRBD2,TGTGCCAGCAGTACGACTAGCGGCTACGAGCAGTACTTC,CASSTTSGYEQYF
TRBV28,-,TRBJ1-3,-,TGTGCCAGCAGGCGAAGCGGGGTGCGGGGAAACACCATATATTTT,CASRRSGVRGNTIYF
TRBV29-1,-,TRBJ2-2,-,TGCAGCGCCGGGGGTGGGACGAACACCGGGGAGCTGTTTTTT,CSAGGGTNTGELFF
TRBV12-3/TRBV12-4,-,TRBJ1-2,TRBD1,TGTGCCAGCAGTTTCCGACAGGGGGTGGGCTACACCTTC,CASSFRQGVGYTF
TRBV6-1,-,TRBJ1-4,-,TGTGCCAGCAGTGAAGAGGCAGGATGGACAACTAATGAAAAACTGTTTTTT,CASSEEAGWTTNEKLFF
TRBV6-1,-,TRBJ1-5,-,TGTGCCAGCAGTGAAGGTGGCACCAGGGCGCCCCAGCATTTT,CASSEGGTRAPQHF
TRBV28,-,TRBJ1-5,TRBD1,TGTGCCAGTACAAGGGGGCTCATATTAAGCAATCAGCCCCAGCATTTT,CASTRGLILSNQPQHF
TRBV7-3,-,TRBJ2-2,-,TGTGCCAGCAGCCCCCAGGGCACGAACACCGGGGAGCTGTTTTTT,CASSPQGTNTGELFF
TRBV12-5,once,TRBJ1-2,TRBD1,TGTGCTAGTGCCAGGGACAGGGGGCTAAGCTATGGCTACACCTTC,CASARDRGLSYGYTF
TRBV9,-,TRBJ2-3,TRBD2,TGTGCCAGCAGCGTAGCGGCGGGAGGCACAGATACGCAGTATTTT,CASSVAAGGTDTQYF
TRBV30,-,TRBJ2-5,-,TGTGCCTGGAACCAGGGTTACCAAGAGACCCAGTACTTC,CAWNQGYQETQYF
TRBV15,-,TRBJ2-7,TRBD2,TGTGCCACCAGCAGGACCCAAGTCGGGGGGTTTTCCTACGAGCAGTACTTC,CATSRTQVGGFSYEQYF
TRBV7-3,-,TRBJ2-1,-,TGTGCCAGCAGCTATAGCGGCGGCGGCAATGAGCAGTTCTTC,CASSYSGGGNEQFF
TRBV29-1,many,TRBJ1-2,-,TGCAGCGTATGGGGCTCTGGCTACACCTTC,CSVWGSGYTF
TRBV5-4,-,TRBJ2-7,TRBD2,TGTGCCAGCAGCAAAGCGGGAGAGCAGTACTTC,CASSKAGEQYF
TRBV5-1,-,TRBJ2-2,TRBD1,TGCGCCAGCAGGAGAAGAGGACAGGGGCTCACCGGGGAGCTGTTTTTT,CASRRRGQGLTGELFF
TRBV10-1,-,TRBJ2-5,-,TGCGCCAGCAGTACGACAGGTCTTGATGGAGAGACCCAGTACTTC,CASSTTGLDGETQYF
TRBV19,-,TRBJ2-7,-,TGTGCCAGTAGTGATGCGGGGACTTTTAACTACGAGCAGTACTTC,CASSDAGTFNYEQYF
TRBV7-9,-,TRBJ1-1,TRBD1,TGTGCCAGCAGCTTATCACAGGGGGCCACTGAAGCTTTCTTT,CASSLSQGATEAFF
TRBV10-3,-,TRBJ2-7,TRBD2,TGTGCCATCACCGTCGGACTAGCGGGAAGCGGGCGCTCCTACGAGCAGTACTTC,CAITVGLAGSGRSYEQYF
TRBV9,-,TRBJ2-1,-,TGTGCCAGCAGCGTAGACTCGGGCGTAGCGCCCAATGAGCAGTTCTTC,CASSVDSGVAPNEQFF
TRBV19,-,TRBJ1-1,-,TGTGCCAGTAGTACCTTAGTTTCGGGTAGCACTGAAGCTTTCTTT,CASSTLVSGSTEAFF
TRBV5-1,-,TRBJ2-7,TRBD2,TGCGCCAGCAGCGCCGGGACTAGCGGGAGAAGAGCCTACGAGCAGTACTTC,CASSAGTSGRRAYEQYF
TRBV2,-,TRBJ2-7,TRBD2,TGTGCCAGCACTGCGGTATCTGGGACTAAAAGCTCCTACGAGCAGTACTTC,CASTAVSGTKSSYEQYF
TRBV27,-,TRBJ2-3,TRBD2,TGTGCCAGCAGTTCCATAGCGGGAGGGCCAACAGATACGCAGTATTTT,CASSSIAGGPTDTQYF
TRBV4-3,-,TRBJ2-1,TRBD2,TGCGCCAGCAGCCAAGGTACCGGGACTACGCAGTTCTTC,CASSQGTGTTQFF
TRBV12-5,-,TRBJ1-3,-,TGTGCTAGTGGTTTGGTAGTGGAGGGAAGAGTCTCTGGAAACACCATATATTTT,CASGLVVEGRVSGNTIYF
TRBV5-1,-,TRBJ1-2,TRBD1,TGCGCCAGCAGTTGGGGGACAGGGAGACCCTATGGCTACACCTTC,CASSWGTGRPYGYTF